The clone carrying this TCR beta chain was observed a few times. The CDR3 length is 15 residues. Trimming took off 6 bases at V and 1 base at J, with 15 bases between the two ends. The germline gives CDR1 LGHNA, CDR2 YSLEER. The data derive from a study of TIL therapy for anti-PD-1-resistant metastatic lung cancer. As to time point: pre-treatment sample, taken before nivolumab and TIL therapy. Tumor tissue came from excised metastases, mostly pleural nodules or supraclavicular lymph nodes. Sequencing used immunoSEQ v3. TCRdb keeps only in-frame clones here, not all; method: immunoSEQ multiplex PCR. The sample lists 25,000 to 30,000 clones, around 70% occurring once.

Sequenced here: tumor tissue, sampled at baseline. The rearrangement joins TRBV4-3 to TRBJ1-1; D remains ambiguous. The sequence came from a person aged 25-85 years with non-small cell lung cancer. The DNA for the CDR3 is TGCGCCAGCAGTCTGGAGGGTACGGCGAACACTGAAGCTTTCTTT. It encodes CASSLEGTANTEAFF.